The 5 T cell receptor beta chains listed next were all sequenced from one sample in a study of T-cell reconstitution after alpha-beta-depleted transplantation in children. Researchers prepared the TCRbeta library using unique molecular identifiers, the study reports. TCRdb recomputed calls from the PCR reads with MiXCR, one row per CDR3 protein. The sample includes 600,000 to 700,000 distinct CDR3 sequences, about an eighth seen only once; the top ten take approximately 0.8%. The source material was PBMCs, sampled before TCRalphabeta/CD19-depleted stem cell transplant. These receptors came from a girl aged 2 to 10 with congenital amegakaryocytic thrombocytopenia, due to receive a stem cell transplant.

This clonotype has at least ten counts. The J gene is TRBJ2-7, the V gene TRBV20-1, with D maybe TRBD1 (6 bases). Germline V gene data show CDR1 as DFQATT and CDR2 as SNEGSKA (reference sequence). V was shortened by 0 bases and J by 3 bases, with 12 bases between the two germline ends. This CDR3 is built from 14 residues. The CDR3 spells CSARDSGQNYEQYF. The CDR3 region has the DNA TGCAGTGCTAGAGATTCCGGACAGAACTACGAGCAGTACTTC.

This clonotype was counted ten times or more. The V and J genes are TRBV5-1 and TRBJ2-7, with unresolved D. Between the trimmed V and J ends, which lost 4 bases and 5 bases, there was a span of 25 bases. The CDR3 totals 17 residues. Germline-derived CDR1 and CDR2 are SGHRS and YFSETQ. CDR3 nucleotide sequence: TGCGCCAGCAGCGCGGACGTGCTTGGTGTGCTTTCCAACGAGCAGTACTTC. Protein: CASSADVLGVLSNEQYF. Based on the CDR3 plus reference TRBV5-1 and TRBJ2-7, the full variable domain is KAGVTQTPRYLIKTRGQQVTLSCSPISGHRSVSWYQQTPGQGLQFLFEYFSETQRNKGNFPGRFSGRQFSNSRSEMNVSTLELGDSALYLCASSADVLGVLSNEQYFGPGTRLTVT.

This clonotype came up many times. V usage is TRBV7-9 and J usage is TRBJ1-2, with TRBD1 as a possible D gene (6 bases). Per germline, CDR1 SEHNR and CDR2 FQNEAQ (reference sequence). This CDR3 contains 11 residues. V was clipped by 0 bases and J by 14 bases, with 10 bases between them. Here the CDR3 reads CASSLAVGATF. CDR3 coding DNA: TGTGCCAGCAGCTTAGCGGTGGGGGCTACCTTC. Complete variable domain (other parts from reference TRBV7-9 and TRBJ1-2): DTGVSQNPRHKITKRGQNVTFRCDPISEHNRLYWYRQTLGQGPEFLTYFQNEAQLEKSRLLSDRFSAERPKGSFSTLEIQRTEQGDSAMYLCASSLAVGATFGSGTRLTVV.

Ten or more counts support this clonotype. This sequence joins TRBV20-1 and TRBJ2-4; maybe TRBD2 (5 bases). CDR3 length: 13 residues. Germline V lookup: CDR1 DFQATT, CDR2 SNEGSKA (reference sequence). V lost 6 bases and J lost 6, with 15 bases in between. CDR3 nucleotides: TGCAGTGCACGCCGGGGAATGGGAAACATTCAGTACTTC. Its protein is CSARRGMGNIQYF.

The chain uses TRBV11-2 and TRBJ2-3; tentatively, D is TRBD2 (6 bases). With 5 bases removed from V and 2 bases from J, the gap between germline ends came to 14 bases. The CDR3 runs to 15 residues. Germline V CDR1 and CDR2: SGHAT, FQNNGV. The CDR3 protein is CASSLLSGLTDTQYF. In DNA, the CDR3 is TGTGCCAGCAGCCTCCTTAGCGGCCTCACAGATACGCAGTATTTT.